The clone carrying this TCR beta chain was counted many times. Its antigen is unknown. A second PCR of about 7 to 11 cycles used a sample-barcoded 5' primer and a J-beta primer mix. TCRdb redid the calling of the 5' RACE reads with MiXCR, one entry per CDR3 protein. The sample lists 850,000 to 950,000 distinct CDR3 sequences; more than 25% were seen once. This entry comes from a study of blood T cells in healthy people across ages. About the research overall: Researchers report that template switching captured about one barcoded beta molecule per two T cells. General study findings and limits: Diversity was estimated from one million T cells, and these estimates were considered underestimates. Higher naive T cell percentage went strongly together with higher TCR beta diversity. Long-lived donors had more naive CD4+ cells and higher diversity than aged donors.

The CDR3 is made up of 15 amino acids. Germline V gene lookup returns CDR1 SGHRS and CDR2 YFSETQ. Deletions cut 4 bases from V and 6 bases from J, with 19 bases between. The receptor comes from a woman of 80 years or more in good health. The specimen sequenced was blood. The chain employs TRBV5-1 and TRBJ1-2; D is perhaps TRBD1 (6 bases). The DNA for the CDR3 is TGCGCCAGCAGCGGGACCTCAGGGGTCGGGGATGGCTACACCTTC. It translates to CASSGTSGVGDGYTF. The full variable domain, rest sourced from reference TRBV5-1 and TRBJ1-2, is KAGVTQTPRYLIKTRGQQVTLSCSPISGHRSVSWYQQTPGQGLQFLFEYFSETQRNKGNFPGRFSGRQFSNSRSEMNVSTLELGDSALYLCASSGTSGVGDGYTFGSGTRLTVV.